The 11 T cell receptor beta chains below were found in one sample sequenced in a study of CD8+ T cells in alopecia areata (dated by TCRdb to the late 2010s). The treatment or condition tag for this specimen amounts to: oral pan-JAK inhibitor, 5-10 mg twice daily. The library was built by means of the immunoSEQ multiplex PCR assay. To provide template for TCR sequencing, every sample had RNA extracted and reverse transcribed into cDNA. The clones in this table, taken by TCRdb from immuneACCESS, are in-frame only. Not every clone is retained; where verified, under half of the shortfall comes from an unresolved V gene, and the cause of the rest is unknown. The sample profile shows fewer than 250,000 clones; around 60% of them were found once. About 1.3% of the sample comes from the top ten. This material consisted of CD4+ T cells sorted from blood, taken around week 49, from a patient treated with tofacitinib. These receptors originate from a human donor with alopecia areata.

The CDR3 reads CASRGGPYEQYF. CDR3 in DNA: TGTGCCAGCAGAGGGGGACCCTACGAGCAGTACTTC. The genes are TRBV25-1 and TRBJ2-7; D is perhaps TRBD1 (6 bases). The germline CDR1 and CDR2 sequences are MGHDK and SYGVNS. The CDR3 is 12 residues long. Trimming took 6 bases from V and 2 from J, leaving 8 bases between them.

The rearrangement links TRBV6-1 to TRBJ1-5, with TRBD1 matching 8 bases. This CDR3 contains 14 residues. Germline CDR1 reads MNHNS; CDR2 reads SASEGT. V lost 3 bases, J lost 9 bases, and 7 bases stayed unmatched. The CDR3 sequence is CASSEGQAGRPQHF. The DNA for the CDR3 is TGTGCCAGCAGTGAGGGACAGGCCGGGCGGCCCCAGCATTTT.

This clone was recorded a few times. The chain combines TRBV5-6 with TRBJ2-5; 11 nucleotides agree with TRBD2. Trimming took 4 bases from V and 1 from J; bases not matched to a gene: 9. The CDR3 is 17 amino acids. Germline-derived CDR1 and CDR2 are SGHDT and YYEEEE. CDR3 in amino acids: CASSARTSGRLQETQYF. As DNA, the CDR3 is TGTGCCAGCAGCGCACGGACTAGCGGGCGACTCCAAGAGACCCAGTACTTC.

This clone was observed at least ten times. The gene calls are TRBV4-3 and TRBJ2-7, with D perhaps being TRBD1 or TRBD2 (6 bases each). Looked up from germline, CDR1 is LGHNA and CDR2 is YSLEER. V was pared by 0 bases and J by 5 bases, with 17 bases between. The CDR3 length is 16 residues. CDR3 bases: TGCGCCAGCAGCCAAGAGGTCGGGGGCAGGGCGAACGAGCAGTACTTC. Translating it yields CASSQEVGGRANEQYF.

This clone was found once. The chain joins TRBV19 to TRBJ2-1, with 8 nucleotides matching TRBD1. V dropped 2 bases and J dropped 6; count of bases not matched to a gene: 9. Per the germline V gene, CDR1 is LNHDA and CDR2 is SQIVND (reference sequence). The CDR3 has 16 amino acids. CDR3 DNA sequence: TGTGCCAGTAGTATAAGCGCGGCGACAGGGGTCAATGAGCAGTTCTTC. It specifies CASSISAATGVNEQFF. Full variable domain (outside the CDR3, taken from reference TRBV19 and TRBJ2-1): DGGITQSPKYLFRKEGQNVTLSCEQNLNHDAMYWYRQDPGQGLRLIYYSQIVNDFQKGDIAEGYSVSREKKESFPLTVTSAQKNPTAFYLCASSISAATGVNEQFFGPGTRLTVL.

The chain employs TRBV6-6 and TRBJ2-1; the match to TRBD1 covers 9 bases. After removal of 5 bases from V and 9 bases from J, the junction contained 5 bases not matched to a gene. The CDR3 length is 13 residues. Germline CDR1 and CDR2: MNHNY and SVGAGI (reference sequence). As DNA, the CDR3 is TGTGCCAGCAGTGGGGACAGGGTGGTTGAGCAGTTCTTC. Amino acids: CASSGDRVVEQFF.

Notes on this clone: In the same sample, other DNA sequences code for this CDR3. This chain joins TRBV29-1 and TRBJ2-7; no firm D call. CDR3 size: 12 residues. Germline loops: CDR1 SQVTM, CDR2 ANQGSEA. The ends were cut back, 0 bases at V and 3 bases at J, with 6 bases in the middle. This chain's CDR3 is CSVEDRSYEQYF. CDR3 DNA sequence: TGCAGCGTTGAAGACAGGAGCTACGAGCAGTACTTC.

This clone was counted a few times. This chain connects TRBV30 to TRBJ1-2; D perhaps matches TRBD1 (5 bases). The CDR3 contains 12 residues. In germline, CDR1 is GTSNPN, CDR2 SVGIG (reference sequence). V was clipped by 6 bases and J by 1 base, with 9 bases between them. The DNA of the CDR3 is TGTGCCTGTCGGGACCTTAACTATGGCTACACCTTC. It specifies CACRDLNYGYTF.

The count of this clone is one. V is TRBV18 and J is TRBJ2-7; TRBD1 agrees at 8 bases. The V gene end was trimmed by 3 bases and the J gene end by 1 base; junction bases not matched to a gene: 5. CDR3 size: 15 residues. From germline, CDR1 is KGHSH and CDR2 LQKENI. CDR3 nucleotide sequence: TGTGCCAGCTCACCGGGACAGGTTGTTTCCTACGAGCAGTACTTC. This sequence encodes CASSPGQVVSYEQYF.

The V gene is TRBV4-1, the J gene TRBJ2-1; 8 bases match TRBD1. Germline loops: CDR1 MGHRA, CDR2 YSYEKL. CDR3 length: 17 amino acids. After removal of 4 bases from V and 9 bases from J, the junction contained 17 bases not matched to a gene. The CDR3 DNA reads TGCGCCAGCAGCCTCAGGGACAGGCGTGAGGGTTCTGGTGAGCAGTTCTTC. As protein: CASSLRDRREGSGEQFF.

V and J are TRBV5-1 and TRBJ2-7, with 12 bases aligning to TRBD2. The CDR3 spans 14 residues. Germline CDR1 SGHRS, CDR2 YFSETQ. With V trimmed by 5 bases and J by 2 bases, 2 bases remained unmatched. CDR3 DNA: TGCGCCAGCAGGACTAGCGGGGGCACCTACGAGCAGTACTTC. It translates to CASRTSGGTYEQYF.